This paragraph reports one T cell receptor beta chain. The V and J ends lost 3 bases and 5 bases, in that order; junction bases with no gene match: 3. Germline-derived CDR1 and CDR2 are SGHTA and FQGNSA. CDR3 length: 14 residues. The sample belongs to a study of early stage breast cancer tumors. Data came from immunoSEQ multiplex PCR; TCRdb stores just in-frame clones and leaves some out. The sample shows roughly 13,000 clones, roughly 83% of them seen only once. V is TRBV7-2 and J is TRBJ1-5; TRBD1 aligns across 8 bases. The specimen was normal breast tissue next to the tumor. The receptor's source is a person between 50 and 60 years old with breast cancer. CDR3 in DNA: TGTGCCAGCAGCTTGCAGGGGGCACATCAGCCCCAGCATTTT. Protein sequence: CASSLQGAHQPQHF.